This T cell receptor (beta chain) was identified in a study of Ad26.COV2.S vaccination and SARS-CoV-2 variants. Study as a whole: Donor had been placed in the Ad26.COV2.S arm of the COV1001 trial. General study findings and limits: Participants given vaccine showed non-spike TCR breadth similar to that of placebo recipients. Possibly, TCR breadth and depth analyses underestimated total T cell responses. Those who received the vaccine showed greater spike-specific TCR breadth than those given placebo.

Comments on this clone: Its antigen is still unknown.

Noted treatment: 15 to 20 received Ad26.COV2.S at low or high dose, single or two shots; five or six received placebo; per-sample allocation not given. Specimens were obtained on day 63 following the first vaccine or placebo injection. Germline V CDR1 and CDR2: LNHDA, SQIVND (reference sequence). This CDR3 is 17 amino acids long. The V end lost 0 bases, the J end lost 2 bases, and 15 bases lay between the germline ends. The method was immunoSEQ multiplex PCR; TCRdb's version includes in-frame clones alone and lacks a portion of them. Counted here are 300,000 to 400,000 clones, 75% to 90% occurring once; the ten biggest clones make up about 10%.

This sequence originates from a person between 18 and 59 years old who received the Ad26.COV2.S COVID-19 vaccine or a placebo. The V call is TRBV19, the J call TRBJ2-3, with D perhaps matching TRBD1 or TRBD2 (5 bases each). This material consisted of peripheral blood, taken in a trial of Ad26.COV2.S vaccine versus placebo. CDR3 region: CASSIDGAGATTDTQYF. DNA of the CDR3: TGTGCCAGTAGTATAGATGGAGCCGGGGCGACCACAGATACGCAGTATTTT.